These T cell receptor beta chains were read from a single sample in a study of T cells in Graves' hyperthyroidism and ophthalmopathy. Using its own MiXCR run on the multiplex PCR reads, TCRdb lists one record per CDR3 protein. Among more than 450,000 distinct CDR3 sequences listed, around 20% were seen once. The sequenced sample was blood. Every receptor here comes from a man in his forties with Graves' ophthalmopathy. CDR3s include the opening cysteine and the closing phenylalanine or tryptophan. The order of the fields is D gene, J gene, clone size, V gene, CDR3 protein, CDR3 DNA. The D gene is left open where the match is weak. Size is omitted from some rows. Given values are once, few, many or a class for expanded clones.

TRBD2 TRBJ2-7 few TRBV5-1 CASSLEGLDEQYF TGCGCCAGCAGCCTTGAGGGACTAGACGAGCAGTACTTC
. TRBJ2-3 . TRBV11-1 CASSLRQAGGTDTQYF TGTGCCAGCAGCCTTAGGCAAGCGGGCGGCACAGATACGCAGTATTTT
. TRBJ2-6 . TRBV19 CASTTQSNGANVLTF TGTGCCAGTACCACTCAATCCAATGGGGCCAACGTCCTGACTTTC
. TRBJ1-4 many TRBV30 CAWSLTTNAKLFF TGTGCCTGGAGTCTTACAACCAACGCAAAACTGTTTTTT
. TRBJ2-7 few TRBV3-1 CASSQDSGYEQYF TGTGCCAGCAGCCAAGATTCGGGATACGAGCAGTACTTC
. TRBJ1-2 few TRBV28 CASSLRSGYGYTF TGTGCCAGCAGTTTACGGTCAGGCTATGGCTACACCTTC
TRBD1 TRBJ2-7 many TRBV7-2 CASSFPGQGDWDYEQYF TGTGCCAGCAGCTTTCCCGGACAGGGTGACTGGGACTACGAGCAGTACTTC
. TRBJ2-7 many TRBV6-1 CAAMGWGSYEQYF TGTGCCGCGATGGGGTGGGGGTCCTACGAGCAGTACTTC
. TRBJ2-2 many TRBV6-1 CASPPNRNTGELFF TGTGCCTCCCCCCCCAACAGGAACACCGGGGAGCTGTTTTTT
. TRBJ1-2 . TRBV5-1 CASTEARGLSYGYTF TGCGCCAGCACTGAGGCCAGGGGCCTAAGCTATGGCTACACCTTC
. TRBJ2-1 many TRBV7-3 CASSFQGGSYNEQFF TGTGCCAGCAGCTTTCAGGGTGGTTCCTACAATGAGCAGTTCTTC
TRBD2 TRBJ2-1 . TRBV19 CASSPLAGGEDEQFF TGTGCCAGTAGTCCCTTGGCGGGAGGAGAAGATGAGCAGTTCTTC
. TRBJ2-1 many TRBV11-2 CASSLVGGSYNEQFF TGTGCCAGCAGCTTAGTTGGTGGGAGCTACAATGAGCAGTTCTTC
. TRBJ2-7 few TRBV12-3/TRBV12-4 CASSHREGEQYF TGTGCCAGCAGCCACAGGGAAGGCGAGCAGTACTTC
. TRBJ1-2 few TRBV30 CAWSVGDLYGYTF TGTGCCTGGAGTGTAGGAGACCTCTATGGCTACACCTTC
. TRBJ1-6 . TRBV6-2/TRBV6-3 CATSPQLYNSPLHF TGTGCCACCTCCCCCCAGCTTTATAATTCACCCCTCCACTTT
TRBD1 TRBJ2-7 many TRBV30 CAWEQGVGYEQYF TGTGCCTGGGAACAGGGGGTCGGCTACGAGCAGTACTTC
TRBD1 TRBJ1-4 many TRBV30 CAWSQRQGREKLFF TGTGCCTGGAGTCAGAGACAGGGACGAGAAAAACTGTTTTTT
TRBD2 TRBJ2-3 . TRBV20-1 CSATETGGPGTDTQYF TGCAGTGCTACCGAGACGGGGGGGCCGGGGACAGATACGCAGTATTTT
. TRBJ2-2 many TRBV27 CASGFPGTGELFF TGTGCCAGCGGATTCCCGGGAACCGGGGAGCTGTTTTTT
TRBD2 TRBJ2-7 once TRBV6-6 CASGPLTSGRTDEQYF TGTGCCAGCGGTCCCCTGACTAGCGGGAGAACCGACGAGCAGTACTTC
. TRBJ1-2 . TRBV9 CASSPTGKPYGYTF TGTGCCAGCAGCCCAACGGGAAAACCGTATGGCTACACCTTC
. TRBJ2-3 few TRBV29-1 CSVVVSTDTQYF TGCAGCGTTGTGGTTAGCACAGATACGCAGTATTTT
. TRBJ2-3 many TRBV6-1 CASSEADTQYF TGTGCCAGCAGTGAAGCCGATACGCAGTATTTT
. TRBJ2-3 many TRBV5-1 CASSSAGNTQYF TGCGCCAGCAGCTCCGCGGGAAACACGCAGTATTTT
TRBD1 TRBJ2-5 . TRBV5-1 CASSGDRGHETQYF TGCGCCAGCAGCGGGGACAGGGGGCACGAGACCCAGTACTTC
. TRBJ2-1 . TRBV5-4 CASSQREGRYNEQFF TGTGCCAGCAGCCAACGAGAAGGTCGGTACAATGAGCAGTTCTTC
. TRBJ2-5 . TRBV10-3 CASNRGGETQYF TGTGCCTCCAACAGGGGAGGCGAGACCCAGTACTTC
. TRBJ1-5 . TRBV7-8 CASSPGRVYSNQPQHF TGTGCCAGCAGCCCGGGACGGGTCTATAGCAATCAGCCCCAGCATTTT
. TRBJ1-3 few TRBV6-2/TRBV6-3 CASSYSGQLSGNTIYF TGTGCCAGCAGTTACTCCGGACAGCTCTCTGGAAACACCATATATTTT
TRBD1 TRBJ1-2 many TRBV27 CASSSTGAGGYTF TGTGCCAGCAGTTCGACAGGGGCGGGTGGCTACACCTTC
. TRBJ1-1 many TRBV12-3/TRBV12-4 CASSLAYRVRVAEAFF TGTGCCAGCAGTTTAGCGTACAGGGTGCGGGTGGCTGAAGCTTTCTTT
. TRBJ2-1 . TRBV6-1 CASTGTKTSYNEQFF TGTGCCAGCACCGGGACCAAAACCTCCTACAATGAGCAGTTCTTC
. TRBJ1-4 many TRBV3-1 CASSQPRATNEKLFF TGTGCCAGCAGCCAACCACGGGCAACTAATGAAAAACTGTTTTTT
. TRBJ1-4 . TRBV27 CASSLRARRGEKLFF TGTGCCAGCAGTTTAAGGGCACGGAGGGGCGAAAAACTGTTTTTT
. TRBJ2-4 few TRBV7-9 CASSLWRTLAKNIQYF TGTGCCAGCAGCTTATGGCGGACCCTAGCCAAAAACATTCAGTACTTC
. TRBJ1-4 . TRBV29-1 CSESGLSLANEKLFF TGCAGCGAGAGTGGGCTCTCCTTGGCTAATGAAAAACTGTTTTTT
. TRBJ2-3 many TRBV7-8 CASSLGRLDTQYF TGTGCCAGCAGCTTAGGTAGGCTGGATACGCAGTATTTT
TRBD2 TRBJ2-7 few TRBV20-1 CSARFLPGLAVSYEQYF TGCAGTGCTAGATTCCTGCCGGGACTAGCGGTCTCCTACGAGCAGTACTTC
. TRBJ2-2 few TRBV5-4 CASGLAHTGELFF TGTGCCAGCGGCCTAGCTCACACCGGGGAGCTGTTTTTT
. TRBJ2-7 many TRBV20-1 CSARDVAGLNAYEQYF TGCAGTGCTAGAGATGTGGCAGGGTTAAACGCCTACGAGCAGTACTTC
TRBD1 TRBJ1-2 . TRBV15 CATSRSAGGEYGYTF TGCGCCACCAGCAGATCCGCAGGGGGTGAATATGGCTACACCTTC
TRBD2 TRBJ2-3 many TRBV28 CASRRTSGRGDTQYF TGTGCCAGCAGACGAACTAGCGGGAGAGGAGATACGCAGTATTTT
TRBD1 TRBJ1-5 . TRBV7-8 CASSLARLGAGGNQPQHF TGTGCCAGCAGCTTAGCAAGGCTTGGGGCAGGGGGGAATCAGCCCCAGCATTTT
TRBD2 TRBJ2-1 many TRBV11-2 CASSSHAGTSAGSSYNEQFF TGTGCCAGCAGCTCACATGCCGGGACTAGCGCTGGGAGCTCCTACAATGAGCAGTTCTTC
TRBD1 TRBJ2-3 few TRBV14 CASSQDFRTGGTDTQYF TGTGCCAGCAGCCAAGATTTTAGGACAGGGGGCACGGATACGCAGTATTTT
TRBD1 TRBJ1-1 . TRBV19 CATSGQMNTEAFF TGTGCCACTTCGGGACAGATGAACACTGAAGCTTTCTTT
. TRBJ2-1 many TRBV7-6 CASSQEAGPYNEQFF TGTGCCAGCAGCCAGGAGGCGGGGCCCTACAATGAGCAGTTCTTC
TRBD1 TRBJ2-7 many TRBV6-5 CASSYSRDRKVGDEQYF TGTGCCAGCAGTTACTCGAGGGACAGGAAGGTGGGTGATGAGCAGTACTTC
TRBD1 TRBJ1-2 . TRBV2 CASTHDRGHGYTF TGTGCCAGCACCCATGACAGGGGGCATGGCTACACCTTC
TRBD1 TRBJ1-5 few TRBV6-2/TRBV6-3 CASSYDTRGAKKGNQPQHF TGTGCCAGCAGTTACGACACCAGGGGGGCAAAAAAAGGCAATCAGCCCCAGCATTTT
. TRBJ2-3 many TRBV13 CASSSAVSSTDTQYF TGTGCCAGCAGCTCGGCCGTGAGTAGCACAGATACGCAGTATTTT
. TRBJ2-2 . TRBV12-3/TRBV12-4 CASSLGLGPGELFF TGTGCCAGCAGTTTAGGTCTCGGGCCCGGGGAGCTGTTTTTT
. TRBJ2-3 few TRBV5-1 CASSLAWGPDTQYF TGCGCCAGCAGCTTGGCTTGGGGCCCAGATACGCAGTATTTT
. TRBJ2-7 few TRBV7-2 CASSLGHLYEQYF TGTGCCAGCAGCTTAGGACACCTCTACGAGCAGTACTTC
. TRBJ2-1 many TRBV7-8 CASSPRAVDNEQFF TGTGCCAGCAGCCCCCGAGCGGTAGACAATGAGCAGTTCTTC
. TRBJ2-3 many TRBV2 CATRGGNADTQYF TGTGCCACCAGGGGGGGGAACGCAGATACGCAGTATTTT
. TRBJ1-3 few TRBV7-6 CASSMGPSSGNTIYF TGTGCCAGCAGCATGGGGCCCAGCTCTGGAAACACCATATATTTT
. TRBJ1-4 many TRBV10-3 CAISEDSSTNEKLFF TGTGCCATCAGTGAGGACAGCTCAACTAATGAAAAACTGTTTTTT